These 24 T cell receptor beta chains share one sample of origin, sequenced in a study of high-grade serous ovarian cancer treatment subgroups. Profiling relied on immunoSEQ multiplex PCR, and the TCRdb table lists in-frame clones only, not all of them. The sample includes under 8,000 clones, less than 85% of them seen just once. Tumor samples were obtained before definitive surgery or chemotherapy. The sequenced material came from tumor tissue. These receptors came from a human donor with high-grade serous ovarian cancer.

This clone is medium-sized in the sample. The genes are TRBV28 and TRBJ1-1; D gene unclear. Germline CDR1 MDHEN, CDR2 SYDVKM. The CDR3 consists of 11 residues. V was shortened by 8 bases and J by 2 bases, with 6 bases between the two germline ends. This CDR3 reads CASGRNTEAFF. CDR3 DNA sequence: TGTGCCAGCGGGCGTAACACTGAAGCTTTCTTT.

This clone was counted only a few times. CDR3 residues: CASSPSGAPNQPQHF. The CDR3 bases are TGTGCCAGCAGTCCATCCGGGGCCCCCAATCAGCCCCAGCATTTT. This chain uses TRBV25-1 with TRBJ1-5, with a tentative D call TRBD1 (5 bases). This CDR3 is 15 amino acids long. CDR1 is MGHDK and CDR2 is SYGVNS in the germline V gene. Trimming pared 5 bases from V and 3 bases from J, leaving 14 bases between.

Only one count was recorded for this clone. V usage is TRBV7-3 and J usage is TRBJ1-2; D may be TRBD1 (6 bases). CDR1 is SGHTA and CDR2 is FQGTGA in the germline V gene. CDR3 length equals 15 residues. Trimming took off 0 bases at V and 2 bases at J, with 10 bases between the two ends. This CDR3 is CASSLTITGNYGYTF. The CDR3 DNA reads as TGTGCCAGCAGCTTAACTATCACAGGGAACTATGGCTACACCTTC.

CDR3 coding DNA: TGTGCCAGCAGCCGCCTTCGTGTAGGGAACTATGGCTACACCTTC. This codes for CASSRLRVGNYGYTF. The chain links TRBV6-5 to TRBJ1-2; D call uncertain. The CDR3 is made up of 15 amino acids. Germline values: CDR1 MNHEY, CDR2 SVGAGI. The V end lost 6 bases, the J end lost 2 bases, and 16 bases lay between the germline ends.

The genes are TRBV28 and TRBJ2-5, with D perhaps TRBD1 (6 bases). The J call may be faulty, since TRBJ2-7 better matches the DNA end. The CDR3 totals 13 residues. Germline CDR1 and CDR2: MDHEN and SYDVKM. Written as DNA, the CDR3 is TGTGCCAGCAGCCTGGACAGCCCTTACGAGCAGTACTTC. Residues: CASSLDSPYEQYF.

The V gene is TRBV10-2, the J gene TRBJ2-5; 12 positions match TRBD1. CDR1 is WSHSY and CDR2 is SAAADI in the germline V gene. Trimming at V came to 3 bases and at J to 4 bases, leaving 12 bases not matched to a gene. This CDR3 has 18 amino acids. The CDR3 nucleotides are TGCGCCAGCAGTGATAGACTCGGGGGACAGGGGGCGAGAGAGACCCAGTACTTC. This gives the protein CASSDRLGGQGARETQYF.

The chain carries TRBV14 and TRBJ1-3; D remains ambiguous. This CDR3 has 15 residues. Trimming took off 5 bases at V and 1 base at J, with 12 bases between the two ends. The germline V gene has CDR1 SGHDN and CDR2 FVKESK. The CDR3 protein is CASSNRGSSGNTIYF. The CDR3 bases are TGTGCCAGCAGCAATCGTGGCTCTTCTGGAAACACCATATATTTT. The whole variable domain, remainder taken from reference TRBV14 and TRBJ1-3, is EAGVTQFPSHSVIEKGQTVTLRCDPISGHDNLYWYRRVMGKEIKFLLHFVKESKQDESGMPNNRFLAERTGGTYSTLKVQPAELEDSGVYFCASSNRGSSGNTIYFGEGSWLTVV.

The chain combines TRBV23-1 with TRBJ2-2; no definite D call. TRBV23-1 is classed as an ORF, of uncertain function. V lost 0 bases and J lost 4, with 3 bases in between. The CDR3 totals 13 residues. This CDR3 is CASSQSVTGELFF. CDR3 nucleotide sequence: TGCGCCAGCAGTCAATCTGTCACCGGGGAGCTGTTTTTT.

V and J are TRBV5-1 and TRBJ2-7, with 9 bases that match TRBD1. The CDR3 spans 16 residues. Trimming removed 4 bases from V and 3 bases from J; junction bases left unmatched: 11. Germline assignment: CDR1 SGHRS and CDR2 YFSETQ. This chain's CDR3 is CASSPPGTGTLYEQYF. CDR3 DNA sequence: TGCGCCAGCAGCCCCCCCGGGACAGGGACCCTCTACGAGCAGTACTTC.

This chain connects TRBV28 to TRBJ2-7, with TRBD2 identical over 7 bases. J lost 0 bases, V lost 4 bases, and 9 bases had no gene match. The CDR3 sequence is 16 residues long. Per the germline V gene, CDR1 is MDHEN and CDR2 is SYDVKM. CDR3 region: CASSSAWGDYSYEQYF. In DNA, the CDR3 is TGTGCCAGCAGTTCAGCGTGGGGGGACTACTCCTACGAGCAGTACTTC.

V usage is TRBV5-6 and J usage is TRBJ2-4; no clear D. The V and J ends lost 7 bases and 0 bases respectively, with 5 bases between them. CDR1 SGHDT and CDR2 YYEEEE come from the germline V gene. This CDR3 region has 12 residues. This CDR3 is CASGLAKNIQYF. DNA for the CDR3: TGTGCCAGCGGCCTAGCCAAAAACATTCAGTACTTC. Combining the CDR3 with reference TRBV5-6 and TRBJ2-4 gives the whole variable domain DAGVTQSPTHLIKTRGQQVTLRCSPKSGHDTVSWYQQALGQGPQFIFQYYEEEERQRGNFPDRFSGHQFPNYSSELNVNALLLGDSALYLCASGLAKNIQYFGAGTRLSVL.

This rearrangement joins TRBV11-2 to TRBJ2-7; D remains ambiguous. Trimming pared 1 base from V and 0 bases from J, leaving 10 bases between. The CDR3 runs to 15 residues. The germline V gene encodes CDR1 SGHAT and CDR2 FQNNGV. CDR3 nucleotides: TGTGCCAGCAGCTTAGTACCGCTACCCTCCTACGAGCAGTACTTC. Translating gives CASSLVPLPSYEQYF. Combining the CDR3 with reference TRBV11-2 and TRBJ2-7 gives the whole variable domain EAGVAQSPRYKIIEKRQSVAFWCNPISGHATLYWYQQILGQGPKLLIQFQNNGVVDDSQLPKDRFSAERLKGVDSTLKIQPAKLEDSAVYLCASSLVPLPSYEQYFGPGTRLTVT.

The chain links TRBV28 to TRBJ2-7, with 9 bases lining up with TRBD2. The CDR3 length is 15 residues. Germline CDR1 and CDR2: MDHEN and SYDVKM. The V segment lost 6 bases and the J segment 6 bases; nucleotides outside the gene matches: 12. This CDR3 reads CASSRPGLAMGEQYF. The CDR3 nucleotides are TGTGCCAGCAGCCGGCCGGGACTAGCAATGGGCGAGCAGTACTTC. Drawing the rest from reference TRBV28 and TRBJ2-7, the complete variable domain is DVKVTQSSRYLVKRTGEKVFLECVQDMDHENMFWYRQDPGLGLRLIYFSYDVKMKEKGDIPEGYSVSREKKERFSLILESASTNQTSMYLCASSRPGLAMGEQYFGPGTRLTVT.

In its sample, this clone was seen once. The V gene is TRBV6-5, the J gene TRBJ2-7; D may be TRBD1 or TRBD2 (6 bases each). The V and J ends lost 5 bases and 3 bases respectively, with 11 bases between them. The CDR3 covers 13 residues. Germline-derived CDR1 and CDR2 are MNHEY and SVGAGI. This CDR3 reads CASSQGGFYEQYF. The CDR3 nucleotides read TGTGCCAGCAGTCAAGGGGGGTTCTACGAGCAGTACTTC.

The rearrangement uses TRBV11-1 and TRBJ1-2; no firm D call. V was clipped by 3 bases and J by 2 bases, with 7 bases between them. Germline V gene sequence: CDR1 SGHAT, CDR2 FQDESV (reference sequence). The CDR3 totals 13 residues. The CDR3 coding sequence is TGTGCCAGCAGCTTTCAAAAAAACTATGGCTACACCTTC. This translates into CASSFQKNYGYTF.

V usage is TRBV7-3 and J usage is TRBJ2-7, with 8 bases aligning to TRBD1. The CDR3 consists of 16 residues. The germline V gene encodes CDR1 SGHTA and CDR2 FQGTGA. The trim removed 5 bases at V and 5 bases at J, leaving 14 bases unmatched. CDR3 coding DNA: TGTGCCAGCAGCACCGGTCCAGGGGGCGCAGTGGACGAGCAGTACTTC. Amino acid sequence: CASSTGPGGAVDEQYF.

The rearrangement joins TRBV7-2 to TRBJ2-3, with 14 bases fitting TRBD2. The J segment lost 3 bases and the V segment lost 6 bases, leaving 5 bases of the junction unmatched. Germline loops: CDR1 SGHTA, CDR2 FQGNSA. The CDR3 loop spans 16 amino acids. The CDR3: CASRSTSGRATDTQYF. CDR3 in DNA: TGTGCCAGCAGGTCGACTAGCGGGAGGGCGACAGATACGCAGTATTTT.

The V call is TRBV5-8, the J call TRBJ2-1; 7 bases align to TRBD2. The CDR3 spans 15 residues. Germline lookup yields CDR1 SGHTS and CDR2 YDEGEE. After removal of 3 bases from V and 0 bases from J, the junction contained 3 bases not matched to a gene. In DNA, the CDR3 is TGTGCCAGCAGCTCGGGACTAAACTCCTACAATGAGCAGTTCTTC. It translates to CASSSGLNSYNEQFF.

The chain combines TRBV28 with TRBJ1-6; D is unresolved. Trimming pared 4 bases from V and 10 bases from J, leaving 14 bases between. From germline, CDR1 is MDHEN and CDR2 SYDVKM. The CDR3 is made up of 14 amino acids. CDR3 loop: CASSSGRLDSPLHF. CDR3 DNA: TGTGCCAGCAGTTCAGGCCGGCTGGACTCACCCCTCCACTTT.

The J gene is TRBJ2-6, the V gene TRBV7-3, with D unclear. The germline CDR1 and CDR2 sequences are SGHTA and FQGTGA. The CDR3 has 15 amino acids. V gave up 5 bases and J gave up 1 base, with 9 bases separating them. The CDR3 bases are TGTGCCAGCAGCACATCACAATCTGGGGCCAACGTCCTGACTTTC. Encoded protein: CASSTSQSGANVLTF.

By frequency in the sample, this clone is medium-sized. V is TRBV6-6 and J is TRBJ1-4, with 7 nucleotides matching TRBD1. The CDR3 totals 14 residues. Germline loops: CDR1 MNHNY, CDR2 SVGAGI (reference sequence). With V trimmed by 8 bases and J by 2 bases, 5 bases remained unmatched. The CDR3 protein is CASLGQVTNEKLFF. Here the CDR3 DNA reads TGTGCCAGCCTAGGACAGGTGACTAATGAAAAACTGTTTTTT.

The chain couples TRBV5-1 to TRBJ2-3; perhaps D is TRBD1 or TRBD2 (8 bases each). The CDR3 spans 16 residues. Germline CDR1 reads SGHRS; CDR2 reads YFSETQ. The ends were cut back, 4 bases at V and 6 bases at J, with 21 bases in the middle. The CDR3 DNA reads TGCGCCAGCAGCCTAGAAGACAGGGGCGGGGGGGATACGCAGTATTTT. Translation: CASSLEDRGGGDTQYF.

The chain is built from TRBV5-4 and TRBJ2-7; D gene ambiguous. Germline V gives CDR1 SGHNT, CDR2 YYREEE (reference sequence). This CDR3 comprises 13 residues. The germline V and J ends were trimmed by 4 bases and 5 bases, with 13 bases remaining between them. CDR3 region: CASSDRVKDEQYF. The CDR3, as DNA: TGTGCCAGCAGCGACCGGGTCAAGGACGAGCAGTACTTC. The entire variable domain, with the rest obtained from reference TRBV5-4 and TRBJ2-7, is as follows: ETGVTQSPTHLIKTRGQQVTLRCSSQSGHNTVSWYQQALGQGPQFIFQYYREEENGRGNFPPRFSGLQFPNYSSELNVNALELDDSALYLCASSDRVKDEQYFGPGTRLTVT.

This chain joins TRBV25-1 and TRBJ2-1; D gene unclear. This CDR3 spans 13 amino acids. Germline V gives CDR1 MGHDK, CDR2 SYGVNS. Deletions cut 0 bases from V and 13 bases from J, with 13 bases between. DNA of the CDR3: TGTGCCAGCAGTGAATATTCCGGCTCCGTACAGTTCTTC. Its translation is CASSEYSGSVQFF.